A single sample is the source of the 27 T cell receptor beta chains below, sequenced in a study of molecular identifiers for immune sequencing clone quantification. MiXCR, run by TCRdb on the PCR reads, gives a single entry per CDR3 protein. This table has over 600,000 distinct CDR3 sequences, just under 20% appearing once. Sequencing input: naive CD8+ T cells from blood, with Jurkat cell RNA spiked in. Subset reported: FACS-sorted CD8+CD4-CCR7+CD45RA+ naive T cells. Receptors were obtained from a human donor in good health. Some libraries in this study had Jurkat cell RNA spiked in.

This clonotype showed up just a few times. The chain recombines TRBV27 with TRBJ2-7; weak D call: TRBD1 (6 bases). This CDR3 spans 13 amino acids. The V end was cut by 2 bases, the J end by 4 bases, with 9 bases between. Germline V lookup: CDR1 MNHEY, CDR2 SMNVEV (reference sequence). CDR3 in DNA: TGTGCCAGCAGTTTAGCGGACAGATACGAGCAGTACTTC. Encoded protein: CASSLADRYEQYF.

This clonotype has just a few counts. This chain connects TRBV7-9 to TRBJ2-7, with no clear D. V was cut by 3 bases and J by 0 bases, with 9 bases left in between. The CDR3 spans 14 residues. Germline V lookup: CDR1 SEHNR, CDR2 FQNEAQ (reference sequence). The CDR3 bases are TGTGCCAGCAGCTTTACGGAGAGCTCCTACGAGCAGTACTTC. Translating gives CASSFTESSYEQYF.

This clonotype has at least ten counts. V usage is TRBV28 and J usage is TRBJ1-1; TRBD1 matches 7 bases. The CDR3 length is 13 residues. V lost 3 bases, J lost 9 bases, and 7 bases stayed unmatched. Germline V gene data show CDR1 as MDHEN and CDR2 as SYDVKM. The DNA of the CDR3 is TGTGCCAGCAGTTTTTTTCCGGGACAGAAAGCTTTCTTT. This gives the protein CASSFFPGQKAFF.

This clonotype was recorded a few times. The chain is built from TRBV4-3 and TRBJ2-1; TRBD2 might be the D (5 bases). Between the trimmed V and J ends, which lost 0 bases and 2 bases, there was a span of 11 bases. Per the germline V gene, CDR1 is LGHNA and CDR2 is YSLEER. The CDR3 totals 16 residues. CDR3 amino acids: CASSQERERTYNEQFF. The CDR3 coding sequence is TGCGCCAGCAGCCAAGAAAGGGAGAGGACCTACAATGAGCAGTTCTTC.

The sample holds many counts of this clonotype. The junction shows a germline mismatch at one end, possibly a read error. The V and J genes are TRBV4-1 and TRBJ2-5, with TRBD2 matching 9 bases. There are 14 residues in the CDR3. CDR1 MGHRA and CDR2 YSYEKL come from the germline V gene. CDR3 coding DNA: TGTGCCAGCAGTCAAAGACTAGCGGAAGAGACCCAGTACTTC. Its protein product is CASSQRLAEETQYF.

There are many counts of this clonotype. V usage is TRBV6-1 and J usage is TRBJ1-5; possible D gene TRBD1, 6 bases. CDR1 and CDR2 (germline): MNHNS, SASEGT. The CDR3 extends over 15 amino acids. Trimming stripped 6 bases from V and 4 bases from J, with 16 bases between. CDR3 sequence (DNA): TGTGCCAGCAGCGCTTACAGGGCAGGAAATCAGCCCCAGCATTTT. Translating gives CASSAYRAGNQPQHF.

This clonotype was found many times. The chain recombines TRBV11-3 with TRBJ1-5; D gene ambiguous. The CDR3 has 15 amino acids. CDR1 is SGHNT and CDR2 is YENEEA in the germline V gene. V was trimmed by 5 bases and J by 1 base, leaving 12 bases between them. The CDR3 sequence: CASSRIGESNQPQHF. The CDR3 DNA is TGTGCCAGCAGCCGAATTGGGGAGAGCAATCAGCCCCAGCATTTT.

For this clonotype: At one end, the junction sequence differs from germline, possibly due to a read error. The rearrangement uses TRBV20-1 and TRBJ2-3; 13 bases are shared with TRBD2. CDR1 is DFQATT, CDR2 SNEGSKA, per germline (reference sequence). The CDR3 runs 16 residues. The CDR3 here is CSAGEETSGRTDTQYF. DNA of the CDR3: TGCAGTGCTGGAGAAGAGACTAGCGGGAGGACAGATACGCAGTATTTT.

This clonotype was recorded a few times. The chain recombines TRBV20-1 with TRBJ2-7; D gene unclear. The CDR3 length is 11 residues. Germline V gene sequence: CDR1 DFQATT, CDR2 SNEGSKA (reference sequence). Trimming removed 5 bases from V and 3 bases from J, with 8 bases in between. The CDR3 DNA reads as TGCAGTGCTCCGATAAGCTACGAGCAGTACTTC. Translated, it gives CSAPISYEQYF.

The sample holds a few counts of this clonotype. The rearrangement links TRBV3-1 to TRBJ2-1; no reliable D call. The CDR3 has 13 amino acids. With 3 bases removed from V and 4 bases from J, the gap between germline ends came to 7 bases. The germline V gene encodes CDR1 LGHDT and CDR2 YNNKEL (reference sequence). The CDR3 sequence is CASSQKSYNEQFF. DNA for the CDR3: TGTGCCAGCAGCCAGAAATCATACAATGAGCAGTTCTTC.

At least ten counts were recorded for this clonotype. The chain uses TRBV7-9 and TRBJ2-2; possibly TRBD1 for D (6 bases). Germline CDR1 is SEHNR and CDR2 is FQNEAQ (reference sequence). The ends were cut back, 3 bases at V and 2 bases at J, with 13 bases in the middle. This CDR3 comprises 16 residues. Here the CDR3 DNA reads TGTGCCAGCAGCTTTTCCGGGACACTAAACACCGGGGAGCTGTTTTTT. Translated: CASSFSGTLNTGELFF. Full variable domain (outside the CDR3, taken from reference TRBV7-9 and TRBJ2-2): DTGVSQNPRHKITKRGQNVTFRCDPISEHNRLYWYRQTLGQGPEFLTYFQNEAQLEKSRLLSDRFSAERPKGSFSTLEIQRTEQGDSAMYLCASSFSGTLNTGELFFGEGSRLTVL.

This clonotype was found many times. V and J are TRBV30 and TRBJ2-1; D is ambiguous. Germline CDR1 reads GTSNPN; CDR2 reads SVGIG (reference sequence). This CDR3 has 13 residues. With 1 base removed from V and 4 bases from J, the gap between germline ends came to 8 bases. The CDR3 region has the DNA TGTGCCTGGAGTGACAACACTTACAATGAGCAGTTCTTC. The encoded protein is CAWSDNTYNEQFF.

This clonotype occurred many times. The chain is built from TRBV6-5 and TRBJ1-1; 9 bases align to TRBD1. V lost 5 bases to trimming and J lost 1 base; unmatched junction nucleotides: 2. The CDR3 sequence is 14 residues long. Germline V gene sequence: CDR1 MNHEY, CDR2 SVGAGI. In DNA, the CDR3 is TGTGCCAGCAGTGTGGGACAGGGGAACACTGAAGCTTTCTTT. Translated: CASSVGQGNTEAFF.

This chain links TRBV12-3 or TRBV12-4 with TRBJ2-1; 9 bases line up with TRBD1. The CDR3 loop spans 15 amino acids. Germline trimming cut 1 base from V and 4 bases from J; bases unmatched to any gene: 2. CDR3 loop: CASSLGDRGYNEQFF. The CDR3 DNA is TGTGCCAGCAGTTTAGGAGACAGGGGGTACAATGAGCAGTTCTTC.

Ten or more counts support this clonotype. The chain has TRBV12-3 or TRBV12-4 and TRBJ2-7; D is perhaps TRBD2 (6 bases). V was clipped by 3 bases and J by 5 bases, with 14 bases between them. The CDR3 has 14 residues. CDR3 DNA: TGTGCCAGCAGTTTCAGATGGGGGGTTGACGAGCAGTACTTC. It specifies CASSFRWGVDEQYF.

Notes on this clonotype: A much larger clone sits a single nucleotide away, making a read error possible. The J gene is TRBJ2-3, the V gene TRBV11-1; 8 positions match TRBD2. The V gene end was trimmed by 3 bases and the J gene end by 5 bases; junction bases not matched to a gene: 10. Germline V gene data show CDR1 as SGHAT and CDR2 as FQDESV (reference sequence). CDR3 size: 16 residues. The CDR3 sequence is CASSFLREGHRDTQYF. Written as DNA, the CDR3 is TGTGCCAGCAGCTTTCTTCGGGAGGGCCATAGAGATACGCAGTATTTT.

This clonotype was seen many times. J is TRBJ1-2 and V is TRBV6-5; 7 bases are a match to TRBD1. This CDR3 region has 16 residues. The germline V gene has CDR1 MNHEY and CDR2 SVGAGI. V dropped 5 bases and J dropped 5; count of bases not matched to a gene: 14. The CDR3 nucleotides read TGTGCCAGCAGTCGCCGTCCAGGGGGAAATGTGTATGGCTACACCTTC. This translates into CASSRRPGGNVYGYTF.

This clonotype was detected ten times or more. The chain links TRBV4-3 to TRBJ1-2; maybe TRBD1 (6 bases). Looked up from germline, CDR1 is LGHNA and CDR2 is YSLEER. The length of the CDR3 is 15 residues. Trimming pared 0 bases from V and 5 bases from J, leaving 13 bases between. For the CDR3, the DNA is TGCGCCAGCAGCCAAGATGGCGGGACACCATATGGCTACACCTTC. Its protein is CASSQDGGTPYGYTF.

At least ten counts were recorded for this clonotype. The chain has TRBV4-3 and TRBJ1-2; possible D gene TRBD1, 5 bases. The CDR3 consists of 14 residues. Germline CDR1 LGHNA, CDR2 YSLEER. The V end lost 0 bases, the J end lost 3 bases, and 8 bases lay between the germline ends. The CDR3 is CASSQELGHYGYTF. The CDR3 DNA reads TGCGCCAGCAGCCAAGAGTTGGGGCACTATGGCTACACCTTC.

This clonotype was counted a single time. This clone may be a read error of a much larger clone one base away. The rearrangement uses TRBV15 and TRBJ2-5; 10 bases align to TRBD2. Germline loops: CDR1 LNHNV, CDR2 YYDKDF (reference sequence). The CDR3 is made up of 15 amino acids. The junction had 7 bases not matched to a gene; V was cut back by 6 bases and J by 3 bases. The CDR3 spells CATSPSGGDKETQYF. The CDR3 DNA reads as TGTGCCACCAGTCCTAGCGGGGGAGACAAAGAGACCCAGTACTTC.

The table lists this clonotype with many counts. The J gene is TRBJ1-4, the V gene TRBV5-5; D remains unclear. V was clipped by 0 bases and J by 0 bases, with 12 bases between them. Looked up from germline, CDR1 is SGHKS and CDR2 is YYEKEE (reference sequence). The CDR3 is 17 amino acids. The CDR3 is CASSLERVGTTNEKLFF. The DNA of the CDR3 is TGTGCCAGCAGCTTGGAGAGAGTCGGGACAACTAATGAAAAACTGTTTTTT.

As for this clonotype: This sequence may be a read error, since a much larger clone differs from it by one base. The J gene is TRBJ2-1, the V gene TRBV6-5, with D maybe TRBD1 (6 bases). This CDR3 comprises 15 residues. With 6 bases removed from V and 8 bases from J, the gap between germline ends came to 20 bases. CDR1 is MNHEY and CDR2 is SVGAGI in the germline V gene. The DNA of the CDR3 is TGTGCCAGCAGGGAAGGACAGATAACCCGCGATGAGCAGTTCTTC. Amino acids: CASREGQITRDEQFF.

This clonotype was found many times. Germline and junction disagree at one end, which may indicate a read error. The chain has TRBV6-5 and TRBJ2-1; 7 positions match TRBD2. Looked up from germline, CDR1 is MNHEY and CDR2 is SVGAGI. This CDR3 contains 16 residues. CDR3 sequence: CASSNGREWPQGEQLF. In nucleotides, the CDR3 is TGTGCCAGCAGCAACGGGCGGGAGTGGCCTCAAGGGGAGCAGCTCTTC.

This clonotype was seen a few times. In DNA, the CDR3 is TGTGCCAGCAGCACACCATCAGGTCGCCGAAGCTCCTACAATGAGCAGTTCTTC. Translation: CASSTPSGRRSSYNEQFF. The V call is TRBV7-9, the J call TRBJ2-1; D remains ambiguous. CDR1 SEHNR and CDR2 FQNEAQ come from the germline V gene (reference sequence). CDR3 size: 18 residues. V lost 5 bases to trimming and J lost 0 bases, with 20 bases between them.

The chain has TRBV30 and TRBJ2-7; D not certain. V lost 2 bases to trimming and J lost 5 bases, with 13 bases between them. The CDR3 sequence is 13 residues long. Per the germline V gene, CDR1 is GTSNPN and CDR2 is SVGIG (reference sequence). In DNA form, the CDR3 reads TGTGCCTGGAGTCCCTACTATCGTAACGAGCAGTACTTC. This gives the protein CAWSPYYRNEQYF.

The sample holds many counts of this clonotype. This sequence joins TRBV5-1 and TRBJ1-1, with D possibly TRBD1 on 6 matching bases. The V gene's germline CDR1 is SGHRS and CDR2 YFSETQ. This CDR3 has 14 residues. Trimming took 0 bases from V and 8 from J, leaving 14 bases between them. CDR3: CASSLGQGLIEAFF. CDR3 in DNA: TGCGCCAGCAGCTTGGGGCAGGGGCTTATCGAAGCTTTCTTT.

This clonotype was counted ten times or more. The chain carries TRBV11-2 and TRBJ1-1, with 9 positions matching TRBD1. The CDR3 is 16 residues long. V shed 1 base, J shed 4 bases, and the junction held 7 bases outside the gene matches. Germline-derived CDR1 and CDR2 are SGHAT and FQNNGV. DNA for the CDR3: TGTGCCAGCAGCTTAGGGACAGGGGTGTTTAGCACTGAAGCTTTCTTT. Its protein is CASSLGTGVFSTEAFF.